Listed here are 20 T cell receptor beta chains from one sample, sequenced in a study of Ad26.COV2.S vaccination and SARS-CoV-2 variants. Treatment here: roughly 18 received Ad26.COV2.S at low or high dose, single or two shots; roughly five received placebo; per-sample allocation not given. Vaccine and placebo recipients were sampled on day 63 after the first injection. The data were produced by immunoSEQ multiplex PCR, yet TCRdb's version contains in-frame clones alone and is incomplete. Of 300,000 to 450,000 clones listed, approximately 81% are singletons. Sample: peripheral blood, taken in a trial of Ad26.COV2.S vaccine versus placebo. The receptors were gathered from a person aged 18-60 years who received the Ad26.COV2.S COVID-19 vaccine or a placebo.

The chain is built from TRBV12-3 or TRBV12-4 and TRBJ1-2; 7 bases are a match to TRBD1. This CDR3 contains 13 residues. The trim removed 6 bases at V and 5 bases at J, leaving 6 bases unmatched. The CDR3 here is CASSPGTAYGYTF. For the CDR3, the DNA is TGTGCCAGCAGCCCAGGGACAGCGTATGGCTACACCTTC.

This clone was picked up a small number of times. The genes are TRBV5-4 and TRBJ2-2; 11 positions match TRBD1. J lost 5 bases, V lost 3 bases, and 6 bases had no gene match. The CDR3 loop spans 16 amino acids. The germline V gene has CDR1 SGHNT and CDR2 YYREEE (reference sequence). In DNA form, the CDR3 reads TGTGCCAGCAGCTCGAGGACAGGGGGCGGAACCGGGGAGCTGTTTTTT. Translated, it gives CASSSRTGGGTGELFF. The full variable domain, rest sourced from reference TRBV5-4 and TRBJ2-2, is ETGVTQSPTHLIKTRGQQVTLRCSSQSGHNTVSWYQQALGQGPQFIFQYYREEENGRGNFPPRFSGLQFPNYSSELNVNALELDDSALYLCASSSRTGGGTGELFFGEGSRLTVL.

The chain links TRBV30 to TRBJ1-6; D is unresolved. This CDR3 comprises 12 residues. Trimming took 3 bases from V and 12 from J, leaving 12 bases between them. Germline values: CDR1 GTSNPN, CDR2 SVGIG (reference sequence). The CDR3 sequence: CAWSSPVRPLHF. The CDR3 nucleotides are TGTGCCTGGAGCTCCCCGGTCCGACCCCTCCACTTT.

CDR3 protein: CASSLDRNNEQFF. The DNA of the CDR3 is TGTGCCAGCAGCTTAGATAGGAACAATGAGCAGTTCTTC. J is TRBJ2-1 and V is TRBV11-2; D is ambiguous. This CDR3 comprises 13 residues. Germline-derived CDR1 and CDR2 are SGHAT and FQNNGV. V lost 0 bases and J 5 bases, leaving 5 bases between the germline ends.

The CDR3 DNA follows: TGTGCCAGCAGCGCGGGGACAGGGGCCTCCTACGAGCAGTACTTC. Protein product: CASSAGTGASYEQYF. The rearrangement joins TRBV7-2 to TRBJ2-7; 10 nucleotides agree with TRBD1. The germline V gene has CDR1 SGHTA and CDR2 FQGNSA. The CDR3 covers 15 residues. V lost 5 bases to trimming and J lost 0 bases; unmatched junction nucleotides: 4.

J is TRBJ1-3 and V is TRBV4-3, with D possibly TRBD1 on 5 matching bases. CDR3 length equals 16 residues. Germline-derived CDR1 and CDR2 are LGHNA and YSLEER. V gave up 0 bases and J gave up 0 bases, with 9 bases separating them. The CDR3 nucleotides read TGCGCCAGCAGCCAAGATCCCAGGGACTCTGGAAACACCATATATTTT. Its protein product is CASSQDPRDSGNTIYF.

The chain employs TRBV18 and TRBJ2-2; 11 bases match TRBD1. The CDR3 sequence is 18 residues long. The ends lost 4 bases at V and 2 bases at J; junction bases unmatched: 9. Germline CDR1 KGHSH, CDR2 LQKENI. CDR3 amino acids: CASSLMDRGPKNTGELFF. The CDR3 nucleotides are TGTGCCAGCTCACTTATGGACAGGGGGCCTAAAAACACCGGGGAGCTGTTTTTT.

V is TRBV19 and J is TRBJ2-2; D may correspond to TRBD1 or TRBD2 (5 bases each). Germline CDR1 is LNHDA and CDR2 is SQIVND (reference sequence). This CDR3 contains 14 residues. V was pared by 5 bases and J by 6 bases, with 13 bases between. CDR3 protein: CASSASWGSGELFF. CDR3 in DNA: TGTGCCAGTAGTGCTTCCTGGGGGTCCGGGGAGCTGTTTTTT.

The chain employs TRBV2 and TRBJ1-1, with unresolved D. V was clipped by 7 bases and J by 8 bases, with 20 bases between them. The V gene's germline CDR1 is SNHLY and CDR2 FYNNEI. The length of the CDR3 is 14 residues. The CDR3 reads CASKTYQSNSEAFF. The CDR3 DNA follows: TGTGCCAGCAAAACATATCAGTCAAATTCCGAAGCTTTCTTT.

This chain links TRBV28 with TRBJ1-6; D is unresolved. The germline V gene encodes CDR1 MDHEN and CDR2 SYDVKM. Trimming shortened V by 7 bases and J by 8 bases, and 18 bases separated the two germline ends. The CDR3 length is 15 residues. The CDR3 spells CASTLRGVPHSPLHF. The CDR3 nucleotides are TGTGCCAGCACATTACGTGGGGTTCCCCATTCACCCCTCCACTTT.

The chain combines TRBV29-1 with TRBJ1-1, with unresolved D. Germline V gives CDR1 SQVTM, CDR2 ANQGSEA. Trimming left V 6 bases short and J 4 bases short, with 21 bases between. The CDR3 spans 15 residues. The CDR3 nucleotides read TGCAGCGTCCTGCCTGTTCAAGGGAGGGCCACTGAAGCTTTCTTT. Protein product: CSVLPVQGRATEAFF.

The V and J genes are TRBV5-6 and TRBJ2-5; no definite D call. The germline V gene encodes CDR1 SGHDT and CDR2 YYEEEE. The CDR3 loop spans 10 amino acids. CDR3 DNA: TGTGAAGCCCTGCAAGAGACCCAGTACTTC. This translates into CEALQETQYF.

The sample holds a few counts of this clone. This chain links TRBV7-9 with TRBJ2-7; no clear D gene. The CDR3 length is 12 residues. Germline V gene lookup returns CDR1 SEHNR and CDR2 FQNEAQ (reference sequence). V shed 1 base and J shed 3 bases, with 4 bases lying between them. CDR3 in amino acids: CASSLVVYEQYF. Written as DNA, the CDR3 is TGTGCCAGCAGCTTAGTCGTCTACGAGCAGTACTTC.

There are many counts of this clone. J is TRBJ2-2 and V is TRBV27; 7 bases are a match to TRBD2. CDR1 is MNHEY, CDR2 SMNVEV, per germline (reference sequence). The CDR3 is made up of 14 amino acids. J lost 5 bases, V lost 1 base, and 1 base had no gene match. The CDR3 loop is CASSLLGGTGELFF. The CDR3 bases are TGTGCCAGCAGTTTATTGGGGGGGACCGGGGAGCTGTTTTTT.

V and J are TRBV28 and TRBJ2-7; D possibly corresponds to TRBD2 (6 bases). CDR1 is MDHEN and CDR2 is SYDVKM in the germline V gene. This CDR3 is 13 amino acids long. Trimming pared 8 bases from V and 1 base from J, leaving 12 bases between. CDR3 coding DNA: TGTGCCAGCTGCGGGACCAATTCCTACGAGCAGTACTTC. Its translation: CASCGTNSYEQYF.

The gene calls are TRBV5-1 and TRBJ1-2, with 9 bases that match TRBD1. CDR3 length: 15 residues. Germline V gene lookup returns CDR1 SGHRS and CDR2 YFSETQ. After removal of 4 bases from V and 1 base from J, the junction contained 5 bases not matched to a gene. CDR3 coding DNA: TGCGCCAGCAGCCTGGGACAGGGACTTAACTATGGCTACACCTTC. This gives the protein CASSLGQGLNYGYTF.

The rearrangement joins TRBV19 to TRBJ2-1, with D unresolved. CDR1 and CDR2 from the germline V gene are LNHDA and SQIVND (reference sequence). The CDR3 loop spans 18 amino acids. Trimming cost V 0 bases and J 8 bases, with 23 bases left between them. The CDR3 DNA sequence: TGTGCCAGTAGTATAGAACGGTTGACACAGCCAGTCCCCGATGAGCAGTTCTTC. Amino acid sequence: CASSIERLTQPVPDEQFF.

V usage is TRBV27 and J usage is TRBJ1-1; D remains ambiguous. V was trimmed by 4 bases and J by 3 bases, leaving 15 bases between them. The CDR3 sequence is 15 residues long. The germline V gene encodes CDR1 MNHEY and CDR2 SMNVEV (reference sequence). The CDR3 region is CASSSHAVGDTEAFF. CDR3 DNA sequence: TGTGCCAGCAGTTCTCACGCGGTTGGAGACACTGAAGCTTTCTTT.

The rearrangement uses TRBV19 and TRBJ1-2; 8 positions match TRBD1. Looked up from germline, CDR1 is LNHDA and CDR2 is SQIVND (reference sequence). This CDR3 comprises 15 residues. After removal of 7 bases from V and 4 bases from J, the junction contained 11 bases not matched to a gene. The CDR3 loop is CASTSRGQGIYGYTF. The CDR3 DNA reads TGTGCCAGTACCTCCCGCGGACAGGGAATCTATGGCTACACCTTC.

This sequence joins TRBV4-1 and TRBJ2-1; TRBD2 aligns across 9 bases. The CDR3 runs 16 residues. Trimming cost V 0 bases and J 8 bases; bases outside gene matches: 8. Germline CDR1 is MGHRA and CDR2 is YSYEKL. The CDR3, as DNA: TGCGCCAGCAGCCAAGAACCGGGACTAGCTCCTCATGAGCAGTTCTTC. It is translated as CASSQEPGLAPHEQFF.